A selection of T cell receptor beta chains follows, all from one sample in a study of CD8 T cells in ankylosing spondylitis. TCRdb re-derived calls from the 5' RACE reads in MiXCR, one entry per CDR3 protein. The sample lists about 750,000 distinct CDR3 sequences, around 19% occurring once. Sequencing used blood, either unsorted or a sorted T cell fraction (not recorded which). Every receptor here comes from a male donor with ankylosing spondylitis. CDR3s include the opening cysteine and the closing phenylalanine or tryptophan. The D gene is left open where the match is weak. Part of the rows lack a size; the others show once, few, many or a class for expanded clones.

d_gene	abundance	v_gene	j_gene	CDR3aa	CDR3nt
.	few	TRBV10-3	TRBJ2-1	CAISEEKSYNEQFF	TGTGCCATCAGTGAGGAAAAGAGCTACAATGAGCAGTTCTTC
.	.	TRBV29-1	TRBJ1-1	CSARRGVIDTEAFF	TGCAGCGCAAGACGGGGTGTCATAGACACTGAAGCTTTCTTT
.	.	TRBV27	TRBJ2-5	CASSLMWGEETQYF	TGTGCCAGCAGTTTAATGTGGGGGGAGGAGACCCAGTACTTC
.	.	TRBV7-8	TRBJ2-3	CASSPVRTDPSTDTQYF	TGTGCCAGCAGCCCCGTCAGGACGGACCCTAGCACAGATACGCAGTATTTT
.	once	TRBV11-2	TRBJ2-4	CASSASPKNIQYF	TGTGCCAGCAGCGCCTCTCCCAAAAACATTCAGTACTTC
.	.	TRBV5-6	TRBJ2-2	CASSLRGMGLDTGELFF	TGTGCCAGCAGCTTGAGGGGTATGGGTCTTGACACCGGGGAGCTGTTTTTT
TRBD2	once	TRBV6-1	TRBJ2-1	CASRRGLAGEQFF	TGTGCCAGCAGGAGGGGACTAGCGGGGGAGCAGTTCTTC
.	few	TRBV5-6	TRBJ2-7	CASSSLEGTSYEQYF	TGTGCCAGCAGCTCGTTAGAAGGGACGTCCTACGAGCAGTACTTC
TRBD1	.	TRBV9	TRBJ2-1	CASSVDGGTGIDDEQFF	TGTGCCAGCAGCGTAGATGGGGGGACAGGTATTGACGATGAGCAGTTCTTC
.	.	TRBV12-3/TRBV12-4	TRBJ1-5	CASSLGLGDQHF	TGTGCCAGCAGTTTAGGCCTGGGGGACCAGCATTTT
.	.	TRBV4-1	TRBJ1-3	CASSPPGPLSGNTIYF	TGCGCCAGCAGCCCACCGGGACCGCTCTCTGGAAACACCATATATTTT
TRBD1	few	TRBV20-1	TRBJ2-1	CSAKGQPNEQFF	TGCAGTGCGAAGGGACAGCCCAATGAGCAGTTCTTC
TRBD2	few	TRBV2	TRBJ2-3	CASRGTSGKGTDTQYF	TGTGCCAGCAGGGGGACTAGCGGGAAGGGCACAGATACGCAGTATTTT
.	.	TRBV20-1	TRBJ2-5	CSARGKETQYF	TGCAGTGCTAGGGGCAAGGAGACCCAGTACTTC
.	.	TRBV15	TRBJ2-1	CATAPGGYNEQFF	TGTGCCACCGCACCGGGTGGATACAATGAGCAGTTCTTC
.	.	TRBV20-1	TRBJ2-5	CSAHHADRPQETQYF	TGCAGTGCCCACCACGCGGACAGACCCCAAGAGACCCAGTACTTC
TRBD1	few	TRBV5-1	TRBJ1-1	CASSLVLGTQQGRDTEAFF	TGCGCCAGCAGCTTGGTCCTCGGGACGCAACAGGGGAGAGACACTGAAGCTTTCTTT
TRBD2	many	TRBV28	TRBJ2-1	CASSPGLAASYNEQFF	TGTGCCAGCAGTCCCGGACTAGCGGCGTCCTACAATGAGCAGTTCTTC
TRBD2	.	TRBV3-1	TRBJ2-3	CASSQKVAGGPTDTQYF	TGTGCCAGCAGCCAGAAAGTAGCGGGAGGGCCCACAGATACGCAGTATTTT
TRBD2	.	TRBV4-2	TRBJ2-7	CASSDTSGRAWLIYEQYF	TGTGCCAGCAGCGATACTAGCGGGAGGGCCTGGCTAATCTACGAGCAGTACTTC
.	.	TRBV4-1	TRBJ2-6	CASSHGRGSSGANVLTF	TGCGCCAGCAGCCATGGCAGGGGCAGCTCTGGGGCCAACGTCCTGACTTTC
TRBD2	few	TRBV18	TRBJ2-1	CASSPTLSSGGFDEQFF	TGTGCCAGCTCACCAACCCTATCTAGCGGGGGTTTCGATGAGCAGTTCTTC
TRBD2	.	TRBV28	TRBJ2-7	CASSPGTSSPVQYF	TGTGCCAGCAGTCCCGGGACTAGTTCTCCAGTGCAGTACTTC
.	few	TRBV29-1	TRBJ2-3	CSVAPTLGTSTDTQYF	TGCAGCGTCGCACCGACCTTGGGAACTAGCACAGATACGCAGTATTTT
.	.	TRBV7-8	TRBJ2-2	CASSPDVGSAGELFF	TGTGCCAGCAGCCCTGATGTTGGGTCGGCCGGGGAGCTGTTTTTT
.	few	TRBV5-1	TRBJ2-1	CASSLVTLNEQFF	TGCGCCAGCAGCTTGGTTACCCTCAATGAGCAGTTCTTC
TRBD2	.	TRBV5-1	TRBJ2-7	CASSLRTSGGEQYF	TGCGCCAGCAGCCTACGGACTAGCGGGGGCGAGCAGTACTTC
.	few	TRBV20-1	TRBJ2-3	CSARNSQSADTQYF	TGCAGTGCTAGGAACAGCCAGAGCGCAGATACGCAGTATTTT
TRBD1	.	TRBV30	TRBJ1-4	CAWSNPGGDEKLFF	TGTGCCTGGAGTAATCCAGGGGGCGACGAAAAACTGTTTTTT
.	.	TRBV29-1	TRBJ1-5	CSVTDFSNQPQHF	TGCAGCGTGACGGACTTTAGCAATCAGCCCCAGCATTTT
TRBD1	.	TRBV6-5	TRBJ1-2	CASSYGGTGGSYTF	TGTGCCAGCAGTTACGGGGGGACAGGGGGGAGTTACACCTTC
.	.	TRBV5-1	TRBJ1-3	CASSLGSVSSGNTIYF	TGCGCCAGCAGCTTGGGGAGCGTAAGCTCTGGAAACACCATATATTTT
.	few	TRBV10-3	TRBJ2-2	CAISETGRSNTGELFF	TGTGCCATCAGTGAGACGGGACGTTCGAACACCGGGGAGCTGTTTTTT
.	few	TRBV28	TRBJ2-1	CASSRTGAWTSSNEQFF	TGTGCCAGCAGTAGGACAGGGGCGTGGACTAGCAGCAATGAGCAGTTCTTC
TRBD2	few	TRBV20-1	TRBJ2-1	CSARPLAGGLDEQFF	TGCAGTGCTAGACCCTTAGCGGGAGGGCTCGATGAGCAGTTCTTC
TRBD2	few	TRBV20-1	TRBJ2-3	CSASGGGSTDTQYF	TGCAGTGCTAGCGGGGGGGGGAGCACAGATACGCAGTATTTT
.	.	TRBV11-2	TRBJ2-7	CASRLTDRAEQYF	TGTGCCAGCAGATTGACGGACCGTGCCGAGCAGTACTTC
TRBD2	.	TRBV7-9	TRBJ2-3	CASSPLAGGSADTQYF	TGTGCCAGCAGCCCTCTAGCGGGAGGAAGCGCAGATACGCAGTATTTT
.	few	TRBV12-3/TRBV12-4	TRBJ2-3	CASSPVGKSTDTQYF	TGTGCCAGCAGTCCAGTGGGTAAAAGCACAGATACGCAGTATTTT